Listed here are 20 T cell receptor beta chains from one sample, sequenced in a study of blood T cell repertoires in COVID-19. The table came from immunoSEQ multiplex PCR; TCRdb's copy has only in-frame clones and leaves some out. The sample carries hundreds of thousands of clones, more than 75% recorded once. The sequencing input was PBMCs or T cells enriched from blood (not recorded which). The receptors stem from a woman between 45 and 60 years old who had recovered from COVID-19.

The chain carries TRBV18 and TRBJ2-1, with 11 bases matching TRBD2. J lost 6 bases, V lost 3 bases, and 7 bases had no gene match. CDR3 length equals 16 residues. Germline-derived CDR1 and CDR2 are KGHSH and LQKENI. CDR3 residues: CASSPSTSGSGNEQFF. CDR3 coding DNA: TGTGCCAGCTCACCGTCTACTAGCGGGAGTGGCAATGAGCAGTTCTTC.

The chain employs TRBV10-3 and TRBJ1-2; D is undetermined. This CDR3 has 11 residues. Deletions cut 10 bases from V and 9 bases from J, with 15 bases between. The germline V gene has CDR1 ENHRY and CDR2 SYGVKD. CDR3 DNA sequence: TGTGCCACTTTCCATGGGCATAGCTACACCTTC. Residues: CATFHGHSYTF.

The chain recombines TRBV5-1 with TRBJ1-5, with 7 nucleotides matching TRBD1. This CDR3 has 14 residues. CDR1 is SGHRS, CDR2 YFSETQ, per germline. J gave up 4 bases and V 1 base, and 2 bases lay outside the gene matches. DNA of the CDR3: TGCGCCAGCAGCTTGACAGGGGAGAATCAGCCCCAGCATTTT. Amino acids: CASSLTGENQPQHF.

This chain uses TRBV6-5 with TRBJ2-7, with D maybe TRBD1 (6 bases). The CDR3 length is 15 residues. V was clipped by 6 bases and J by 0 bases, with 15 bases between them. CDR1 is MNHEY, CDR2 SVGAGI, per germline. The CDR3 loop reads CASSPGTLSSYEQYF. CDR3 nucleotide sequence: TGTGCCAGCAGCCCCGGGACACTCTCCTCCTACGAGCAGTACTTC.

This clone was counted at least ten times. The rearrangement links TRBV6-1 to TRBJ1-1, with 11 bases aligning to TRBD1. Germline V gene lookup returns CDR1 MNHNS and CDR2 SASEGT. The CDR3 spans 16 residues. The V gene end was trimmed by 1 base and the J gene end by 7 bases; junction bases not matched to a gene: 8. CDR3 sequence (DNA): TGTGCCAGCAGTGAAGAAAAAGGGACAGGGGGAGGTGAAGCTTTCTTT. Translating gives CASSEEKGTGGGEAFF.

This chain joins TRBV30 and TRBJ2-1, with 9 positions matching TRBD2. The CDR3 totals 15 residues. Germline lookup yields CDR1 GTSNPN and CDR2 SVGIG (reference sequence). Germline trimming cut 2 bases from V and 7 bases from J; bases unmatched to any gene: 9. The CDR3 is CAWSIGASGINEQFF. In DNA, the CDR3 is TGTGCCTGGAGTATTGGGGCTAGCGGGATTAATGAGCAGTTCTTC. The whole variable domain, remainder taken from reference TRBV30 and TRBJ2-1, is SQTIHQWPATLVQPVGSPLSLECTVEGTSNPNLYWYRQAAGRGLQLLFYSVGIGQISSEVPQNLSASRPQDRQFILSSKKLLLSDSGFYLCAWSIGASGINEQFFGPGTRLTVL.

The CDR3 loop is CASSGGSGDTQYF. CDR3 in DNA: TGTGCCAGCTCAGGCGGGAGCGGGGATACGCAGTATTTT. The chain uses TRBV18 and TRBJ2-3, with 7 bases lining up with TRBD2. The germline CDR1 and CDR2 sequences are KGHSH and LQKENI. J gave up 6 bases and V 5 bases, and 5 bases lay outside the gene matches. This CDR3 spans 13 amino acids.

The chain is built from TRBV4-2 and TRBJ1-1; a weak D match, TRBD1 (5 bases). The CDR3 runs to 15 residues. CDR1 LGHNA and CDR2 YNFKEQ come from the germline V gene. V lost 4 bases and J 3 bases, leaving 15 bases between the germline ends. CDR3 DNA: TGTGCCAGCAGCCGGCTCGAACAGGTGGACACTGAAGCTTTCTTT. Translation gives CASSRLEQVDTEAFF.

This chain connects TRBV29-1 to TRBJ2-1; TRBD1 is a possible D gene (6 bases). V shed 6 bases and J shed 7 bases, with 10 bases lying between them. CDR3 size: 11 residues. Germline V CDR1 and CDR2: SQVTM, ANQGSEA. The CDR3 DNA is TGCAGCGTGGGAAGGGGGAATGAGCAGTTCTTC. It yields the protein CSVGRGNEQFF.

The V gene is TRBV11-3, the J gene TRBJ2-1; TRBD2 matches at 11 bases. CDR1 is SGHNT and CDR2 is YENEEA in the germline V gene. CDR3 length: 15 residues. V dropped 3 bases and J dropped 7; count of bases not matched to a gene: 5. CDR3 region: CASSFSGRAPNEQFF. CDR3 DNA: TGTGCCAGCAGCTTTAGCGGGAGGGCACCGAATGAGCAGTTCTTC.

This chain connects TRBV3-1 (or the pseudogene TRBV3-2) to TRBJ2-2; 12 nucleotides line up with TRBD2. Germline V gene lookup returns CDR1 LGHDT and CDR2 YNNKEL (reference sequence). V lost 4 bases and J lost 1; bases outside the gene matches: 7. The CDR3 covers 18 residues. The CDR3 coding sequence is TGTGCCAGCAGCCCGAGACTAGCGGGAGATATGAACACCGGGGAGCTGTTTTTT. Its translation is CASSPRLAGDMNTGELFF.

The CDR3 loop reads CASSISGSNTEAFF. In DNA, the CDR3 is TGTGCCAGTAGTATCTCCGGGTCGAACACTGAAGCTTTCTTT. This chain uses TRBV19 with TRBJ1-1; the D is unclear. Germline V CDR1 and CDR2: LNHDA, SQIVND (reference sequence). Trimming shortened V by 3 bases and J by 1 base, and 9 bases separated the two germline ends. CDR3 length equals 14 residues.

This CDR3 reads CASSGAAQAGEKLFF. The CDR3 DNA reads as TGTGCCAGCAGTGGCGCGGCACAGGCCGGTGAAAAACTGTTTTTT. The V call is TRBV2, the J call TRBJ1-4; weak D call: TRBD1 (5 bases). V was cut by 4 bases and J by 7 bases, with 16 bases left in between. Germline assignment: CDR1 SNHLY and CDR2 FYNNEI. The length of the CDR3 is 15 residues.

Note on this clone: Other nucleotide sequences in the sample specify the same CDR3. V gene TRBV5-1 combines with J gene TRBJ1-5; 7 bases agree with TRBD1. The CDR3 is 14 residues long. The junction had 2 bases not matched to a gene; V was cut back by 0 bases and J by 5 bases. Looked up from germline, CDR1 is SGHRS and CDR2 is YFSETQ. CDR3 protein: CASSLGQGDQPQHF. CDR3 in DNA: TGCGCCAGCAGCTTGGGGCAGGGGGATCAGCCCCAGCATTTT.

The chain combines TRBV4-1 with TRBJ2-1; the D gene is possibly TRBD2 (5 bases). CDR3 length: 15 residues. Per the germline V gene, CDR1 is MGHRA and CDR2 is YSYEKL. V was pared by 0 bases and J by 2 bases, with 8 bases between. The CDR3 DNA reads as TGCGCCAGCAGCCAAGAGGAACTAGCCTACAATGAGCAGTTCTTC. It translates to CASSQEELAYNEQFF.

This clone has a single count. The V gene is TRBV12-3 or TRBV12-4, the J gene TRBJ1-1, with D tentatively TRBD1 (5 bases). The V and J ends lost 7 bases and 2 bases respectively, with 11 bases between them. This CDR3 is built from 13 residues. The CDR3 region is CASNWGSNTEAFF. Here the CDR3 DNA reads TGTGCCAGCAACTGGGGCTCAAACACTGAAGCTTTCTTT.

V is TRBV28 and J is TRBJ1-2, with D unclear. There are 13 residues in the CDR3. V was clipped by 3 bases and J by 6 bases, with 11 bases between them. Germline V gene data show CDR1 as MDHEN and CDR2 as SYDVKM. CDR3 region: CASSLSATNGYTF. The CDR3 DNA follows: TGTGCCAGCAGTTTGTCTGCGACAAATGGCTACACCTTC.

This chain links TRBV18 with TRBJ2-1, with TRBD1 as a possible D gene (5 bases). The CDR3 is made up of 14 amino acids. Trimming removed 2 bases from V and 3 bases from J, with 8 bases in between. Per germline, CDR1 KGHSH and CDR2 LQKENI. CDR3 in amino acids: CASSPAQVYNEQFF. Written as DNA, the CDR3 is TGTGCCAGCTCACCAGCACAGGTCTACAATGAGCAGTTCTTC. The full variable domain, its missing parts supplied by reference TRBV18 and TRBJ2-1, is NAGVMQNPRHLVRRRGQEARLRCSPMKGHSHVYWYRQLPEEGLKFMVYLQKENIIDESGMPKERFSAEFPKEGPSILRIQQVVRGDSAAYFCASSPAQVYNEQFFGPGTRLTVL.

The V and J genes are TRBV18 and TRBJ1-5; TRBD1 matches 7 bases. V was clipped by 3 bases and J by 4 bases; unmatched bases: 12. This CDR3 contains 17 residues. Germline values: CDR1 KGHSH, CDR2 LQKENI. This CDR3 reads CASSPGGSRGANQPQHF. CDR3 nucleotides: TGTGCCAGCTCACCGGGGGGCTCCAGGGGGGCAAATCAGCCCCAGCATTTT.

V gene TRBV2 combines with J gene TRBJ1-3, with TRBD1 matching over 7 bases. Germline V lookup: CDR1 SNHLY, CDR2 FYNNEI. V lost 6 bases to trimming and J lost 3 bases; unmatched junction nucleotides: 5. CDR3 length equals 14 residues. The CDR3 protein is CASRPDRNGNTIYF. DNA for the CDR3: TGTGCCAGCAGACCGGACAGGAATGGAAACACCATATATTTT.